Sequencing of this T cell receptor beta chain was carried out in a study of Graves' ophthalmopathy and Graves' hyperthyroidism. Findings and limits, study-wide: The study's model predicted ophthalmopathy progression at about 71% sensitivity and 72% to 75% specificity. Built on 13 signatures, a model told ophthalmopathy apart from stable hyperthyroidism with about 90% sensitivity and around 80% specificity.

Exclusion applied to patients with other autoimmune diseases, uncontrolled infections, pregnancy or lactation. PBMCs stemmed from approximately 9.7 ml of fresh peripheral blood. The junction had 3 bases not matched to a gene; V was cut back by 4 bases and J by 3 bases. There are 14 residues in the CDR3. This clonotype came up many times. What it binds is unknown. The authors amplified TCR beta CDR3 regions from RNA transcripts. RT-PCR in the first round used HTBI primers; a second-round multiplex PCR followed. MiXCR, run by TCRdb on the multiplex PCR reads, gives a single entry per CDR3 protein. The sample yields 300,000 to 350,000 distinct CDR3 sequences, roughly 17% seen once.

This chain joins TRBV12-3 or TRBV12-4 and TRBJ1-5; 7 bases match TRBD1. The clonotype comes from an adult man with Graves' ophthalmopathy. The sequenced sample was peripheral blood. As DNA, the CDR3 is TGTGCCAGCAGTTCAGGGGGATACAATCAGCCCCAGCATTTT. Translated, it gives CASSSGGYNQPQHF.